The rows below give T cell receptor beta chains drawn from one sample of a study of shared clonotypes between healthy human individuals. Assay: immunoSEQ multiplex PCR; the TCRdb copy retains only in-frame clones and omits some. The sample yields 2 million to 2.5 million clones, 85% to 95% seen once. The specimen sequenced was naive CD4+ T cells from PBMCs. Source of these receptors: a young man in good health. Some clones in this sample may be carry-over from other donors' samples. Each CDR3 is given with its conserved first and last residue. The D gene is left open where the match is weak. Size tells how often a clone was seen (once, few, many) or the class of an expanded clone, and some rows leave it out.

>-|TRBV28|TRBJ1-1|-
CASSLYRRGVTEAFF
TGTGCCAGCAGTTTATATCGGCGGGGAGTCACTGAAGCTTTCTTT
>-|TRBV15|TRBJ2-7|-
CATSREQTFSYEQYF
TGTGCCACCAGCAGAGAACAGACCTTCTCCTACGAGCAGTACTTC
>-|TRBV9|TRBJ1-3|-
CASSDSSGNTIYF
TGTGCCAGCAGCGACAGCTCTGGAAACACCATATATTTT
>TRBD2|TRBV7-8|TRBJ2-1|-
CASSLRTSGLYNEQFF
TGTGCCAGCAGCTTAAGGACTAGCGGACTATACAATGAGCAGTTCTTC
>-|TRBV30|TRBJ2-4|-
CAVDERKNIQYF
TGTGCCGTTGACGAAAGAAAAAACATTCAGTACTTC
>TRBD1|TRBV7-6|TRBJ2-5|-
CASSPNRGLGETQYF
TGTGCCAGCAGCCCAAACAGGGGCCTTGGGGAGACCCAGTACTTC
>-|TRBV6-5|TRBJ1-5|once
CASKKRGDQPQHF
TGTGCCAGCAAAAAGCGGGGGGATCAGCCCCAGCATTTT
>-|TRBV5-4|TRBJ2-5|-
CASSPPGGEETQYF
TGTGCCAGCAGCCCCCCGGGTGGGGAGGAGACCCAGTACTTC
>-|TRBV2|TRBJ2-5|-
CASSGREFAGPQYF
TGTGCCAGCAGTGGAAGAGAGTTCGCAGGACCCCAGTACTTC
>-|TRBV18|TRBJ1-5|-
CASSRGEFSNQPQHF
TGTGCCAGCTCACGGGGAGAATTTAGCAATCAGCCCCAGCATTTT
>-|TRBV2|TRBJ1-1|-
CASSPGHTLNTEAFF
TGTGCCAGCAGCCCGGGACATACTCTGAACACTGAAGCTTTCTTT
>-|TRBV5-1|TRBJ2-7|-
CASSVPGSYEQYF
TGCGCCAGCAGCGTCCCGGGCTCCTACGAGCAGTACTTC
>-|TRBV19|TRBJ2-1|-
CASGIGTPRGEQFF
TGTGCCAGTGGGATCGGGACCCCCCGGGGGGAGCAGTTCTTC
>TRBD1|TRBV28|TRBJ2-7|-
CATGTGNYEQYF
TGTGCCACCGGGACAGGGAACTACGAGCAGTACTTC
>-|TRBV7-2|TRBJ1-2|-
CASSRGRGYGYTF
TGTGCCAGCAGCCGGGGGCGGGGCTATGGCTACACCTTC
>-|TRBV28|TRBJ1-5|few
CASRGGTQPQHF
TGTGCCAGCAGGGGGGGAACTCAGCCCCAGCATTTT
>TRBD2|TRBV29-1|TRBJ2-1|-
CSAREGSYNEQFF
TGCAGCGCCCGGGAGGGTAGCTACAATGAGCAGTTCTTC
>-|TRBV5-1|TRBJ2-5|-
CASSNEETQYF
TGCGCCAGCAGTAACGAAGAGACCCAGTACTTC
>-|TRBV5-1|TRBJ1-4|-
CASSLIGLGTTRPNEKLFF
TGCGCCAGCAGCTTGATTGGGCTCGGGACAACGCGCCCGAATGAAAAACTGTTTTTT
>TRBD2|TRBV5-4|TRBJ2-1|-
CASSALAGGPYNEQFF
TGTGCCAGCAGCGCCTTAGCGGGAGGACCCTACAATGAGCAGTTCTTC
>-|TRBV29-1|TRBJ1-1|once
CSAQRDQNTEAFF
TGCAGCGCCCAGAGGGATCAGAACACTGAAGCTTTCTTT
>TRBD1|TRBV7-9|TRBJ1-1|-
CASSRQGASTEAFF
TGTGCCAGCAGCCGACAGGGGGCGAGTACTGAAGCTTTCTTT
>-|TRBV5-1|TRBJ2-1|-
CASSLSSVSYNEQFF
TGCGCCAGCAGCTTGAGTAGCGTCTCCTACAATGAGCAGTTCTTC
>TRBD1|TRBV28|TRBJ1-1|once
CASRVRGRQGATEAFF
TGTGCCAGCAGAGTTAGGGGGCGCCAGGGGGCGACTGAAGCTTTCTTT
>-|TRBV11-3|TRBJ1-2|-
CASSLDLGYTF
TGTGCCAGCAGCTTAGATCTCGGCTACACCTTC
>-|TRBV27|TRBJ1-5|once
CASSARQSNQPQHF
TGTGCCAGCAGTGCTCGACAGAGCAATCAGCCCCAGCATTTT
>TRBD1|TRBV7-9|TRBJ2-3|-
CASSLDHRGPSRTDTQYF
TGTGCCAGCAGCTTAGACCACAGGGGGCCAAGTCGCACAGATACGCAGTATTTT
>-|TRBV19|TRBJ1-2|-
CASRPDRKYGYTF
TGTGCCAGTAGACCGGACAGAAAGTATGGCTACACCTTC
>-|TRBV6-6|TRBJ1-5|-
CASSKLDYSNQPQHF
TGTGCCAGCAGTAAGTTGGACTATAGCAATCAGCCCCAGCATTTT
>-|TRBV28|TRBJ1-2|once
CAAGEAYGYTF
TGTGCCGCGGGAGAGGCCTATGGCTACACCTTC
>TRBD2|TRBV6-5|TRBJ2-3|-
CASSLLAGETDTQYF
TGTGCCAGCAGTTTACTAGCGGGAGAAACAGATACGCAGTATTTT
>-|TRBV11-2|TRBJ1-1|few
CASSFRGGTEAFF
TGTGCCAGCAGCTTCAGGGGTGGGACTGAAGCTTTCTTT
>TRBD1|TRBV2|TRBJ1-1|-
CASDRGQGAGTEAFF
TGTGCCAGCGACCGGGGACAGGGGGCAGGCACTGAAGCTTTCTTT
>-|TRBV7-8|TRBJ2-5|-
CASSQRGRYQEIQYF
TGTGCCAGCAGCCAGAGGGGCCGCTACCAAGAGATCCAGTACTTC
>-|TRBV27|TRBJ1-2|-
CASSLSGGLSYGYTF
TGTGCCAGCAGCCTATCGGGAGGACTATCCTATGGCTACACCTTC
>-|TRBV27|TRBJ2-7|few
CASSLNPNPALTYEQYF
TGTGCCAGCAGTTTAAACCCAAACCCGGCCCTTACCTACGAGCAGTACTTC
>-|TRBV28|TRBJ2-7|once
CASSRQPREQYF
TGTGCCAGCAGCCGACAGCCGCGGGAGCAGTACTTC
>-|TRBV27|TRBJ2-3|-
CASSFVADTQYF
TGTGCCAGCAGTTTTGTGGCAGATACGCAGTATTTT
>TRBD2|TRBV6-5|TRBJ2-7|-
CASSQGLGPSEQYF
TGTGCCAGCAGCCAGGGACTAGGCCCTAGCGAGCAGTACTTC
>-|TRBV7-2|TRBJ2-1|-
CASSLKGMRVNNEQFF
TGTGCCAGCAGCTTAAAGGGGATGAGGGTCAACAATGAGCAGTTCTTC
>-|TRBV9|TRBJ2-7|-
CASSPTGDHYEQYF
TGTGCCAGCAGTCCGACCGGAGACCACTACGAGCAGTACTTC
>TRBD2|TRBV5-1|TRBJ2-1|-
CASSLILAGGGNEQFF
TGCGCCAGCAGCTTAATCCTAGCGGGAGGGGGCAATGAGCAGTTCTTC
>-|TRBV7-7|TRBJ2-1|-
CASSPVARDIEQFF
TGTGCCAGCAGCCCAGTAGCCCGGGATATTGAGCAGTTCTTC